This T cell receptor (beta chain) was profiled in a study of blood T cell repertoires in COVID-19. The wider study: COVID-19 samples, acute and convalescent, were from the United States, Italy and Spain. Nucleic acid was either cDNA or gDNA, and it came from T cells, B-cell-depleted T cells, or PBMCs.

Trimming cost V 3 bases and J 7 bases; bases outside gene matches: 17. Germline CDR1 and CDR2: MGHDK and SYGVNS. The CDR3 extends over 18 amino acids. Study processing details: Estimated nucleated cell counts came from reference gene primer amplification. Clones were read by immunoSEQ multiplex PCR, and TCRdb kept only the in-frame ones, dropping some. Clonal size and the V and J genes are those of that table, whereas D and trimming came from the DNA. Among 36,000 or so clones listed, around nine tenths were seen once. The chain employs TRBV25-1 and TRBJ2-5, with TRBD2 matching over 10 bases. Sequencing was performed on peripheral blood. This TCR was sampled from a human donor in a cohort sampled during active COVID-19. The CDR3 nucleotides are TGTGCCAGCAGTGAGCCCCACCCGGGACTAGCGACACGGGGGACCCAGTACTTC. Translation: CASSEPHPGLATRGTQYF.